What follows are 27 T cell receptor beta chains derived from one specimen sequenced in a study of blood T cell repertoires in COVID-19. Sequenced by immunoSEQ multiplex PCR; TCRdb stores in-frame clones only, minus some. The table records about 83,000 clones, 75% to 90% of them present only once. Sequencing was performed on peripheral blood. Source of these receptors: a woman in her forties or fifties with active or convalescent COVID-19.

The chain links TRBV5-1 to TRBJ1-1; D not resolved. V was clipped by 4 bases and J by 1 base, with 2 bases between them. Per germline, CDR1 SGHRS and CDR2 YFSETQ. The CDR3 contains 11 residues. CDR3: CASSQNTEAFF. In DNA, the CDR3 is TGCGCCAGCAGCCAGAACACTGAAGCTTTCTTT.

The chain employs TRBV7-9 and TRBJ2-3; 8 bases map to TRBD1. The CDR3 has 15 residues. J gave up 0 bases and V 6 bases, and 5 bases lay outside the gene matches. Germline loops: CDR1 SEHNR, CDR2 FQNEAQ (reference sequence). The CDR3 DNA reads as TGTGCCAGCAGACAGGGGGGATCTAGCACAGATACGCAGTATTTT. It specifies CASRQGGSSTDTQYF.

This chain links TRBV6-2 or TRBV6-3 with TRBJ1-6; 10 nucleotides line up with TRBD1. This CDR3 has 14 residues. Trimming at V came to 7 bases and at J to 7 bases, leaving 4 bases not matched to a gene. Per the germline V gene, CDR1 is MNHEY and CDR2 is SVGEGT. CDR3 amino acids: CASTPGQGNSPLHF. CDR3 nucleotide sequence: TGTGCCAGCACCCCGGGACAGGGGAATTCACCCCTCCACTTT.

The rearrangement links TRBV6-1 to TRBJ2-2, with 7 positions matching TRBD1. Germline values: CDR1 MNHNS, CDR2 SASEGT. V lost 2 bases, J lost 2 bases, and 8 bases stayed unmatched. The CDR3 loop spans 17 amino acids. The CDR3 reads CASSELPGQTNTGELFF. For the CDR3, the DNA is TGTGCCAGCAGTGAACTTCCGGGACAGACAAACACCGGGGAGCTGTTTTTT.

V and J are TRBV14 and TRBJ2-5, with a tentative D call TRBD2 (5 bases). Germline-derived CDR1 and CDR2 are SGHDN and FVKESK. The CDR3 has 16 residues. V lost 1 base to trimming and J lost 4 bases, with 16 bases between them. The chain's CDR3 is CASSQGSAYGLETQYF. In DNA form, the CDR3 reads TGTGCCAGCAGCCAAGGGTCGGCTTACGGACTAGAGACCCAGTACTTC.

This chain joins TRBV12-3 or TRBV12-4 and TRBJ1-1; no clear D gene. Trimming left V 6 bases short and J 6 bases short, with 5 bases between. The CDR3 sequence is 10 residues long. The DNA of the CDR3 is TGTGCCAGCAGCCAATCTGAAGCTTTCTTT. Its protein is CASSQSEAFF.

This sequence joins TRBV6-5 and TRBJ2-7; D may be TRBD1 (6 bases). The V end lost 0 bases, the J end lost 2 bases, and 11 bases lay between the germline ends. CDR1 is MNHEY, CDR2 SVGAGI, per germline. The CDR3 loop spans 15 amino acids. CDR3 in amino acids: CASSYSQTGPYEQYF. The CDR3 bases are TGTGCCAGCAGTTACTCTCAAACAGGGCCCTACGAGCAGTACTTC.

The rearrangement joins TRBV7-2 to TRBJ2-3; TRBD2 aligns across 13 bases. Germline V gene sequence: CDR1 SGHTA, CDR2 FQGNSA. The CDR3 contains 17 residues. V lost 5 bases and J lost 6; bases outside the gene matches: 11. The CDR3 loop reads CASSPSLLAGGRDTQYF. The CDR3 DNA is TGTGCCAGCAGCCCCTCCTTACTAGCGGGGGGGCGGGATACGCAGTATTTT.

The V and J genes are TRBV20-1 and TRBJ1-1; D call uncertain. V was cut by 0 bases and J by 13 bases, with 12 bases left in between. Germline V gene sequence: CDR1 DFQATT, CDR2 SNEGSKA (reference sequence). The length of the CDR3 is 11 residues. The CDR3 sequence is CSARDRATGFF. The CDR3 coding sequence is TGCAGTGCTAGAGATCGTGCAACCGGTTTCTTT.

The gene calls are TRBV4-3 and TRBJ2-1; 10 bases line up with TRBD2. CDR1 is LGHNA and CDR2 is YSLEER in the germline V gene. The trim removed 1 base at V and 6 bases at J, leaving 6 bases unmatched. The CDR3 spans 16 residues. CDR3 residues: CASSQGAGGPFNEQFF. Here the CDR3 DNA reads TGCGCCAGCAGCCAAGGAGCGGGGGGGCCGTTCAATGAGCAGTTCTTC.

This clone was counted many times. V is TRBV5-4 and J is TRBJ1-3; D gene unclear. This CDR3 has 16 residues. The ends were cut back, 5 bases at V and 0 bases at J, with 15 bases in the middle. The V gene's germline CDR1 is SGHNT and CDR2 YYREEE (reference sequence). DNA for the CDR3: TGTGCCAGCAGGATCGACGGGGAATTCTCTGGAAACACCATATATTTT. Translation: CASRIDGEFSGNTIYF.

The chain has TRBV3-1 (or the pseudogene TRBV3-2) and TRBJ1-2, with TRBD1 as a possible D gene (6 bases). The germline V gene encodes CDR1 LGHDT and CDR2 YNNKEL (reference sequence). This CDR3 has 16 residues. Trimming cost V 1 base and J 2 bases, with 14 bases left between them. The CDR3 here is CASSQGGAGVNYGYTF. For the CDR3, the DNA is TGTGCCAGCAGCCAAGGAGGTGCAGGGGTAAACTATGGCTACACCTTC.

This chain connects TRBV27 to TRBJ1-5; D gene uncertain. The CDR3 length is 12 residues. V was pared by 6 bases and J by 5 bases, with 8 bases between. CDR1 is MNHEY and CDR2 is SMNVEV in the germline V gene (reference sequence). The CDR3 DNA reads TGTGCCAGCAGCCCCCCTTATCAGCCCCAGCATTTT. It translates to CASSPPYQPQHF.

The CDR3 DNA is TGTGCCAGAGCGAATCTCGACGGGAACACCATATATTTT. Translation gives CARANLDGNTIYF. The V call is TRBV30, the J call TRBJ1-3; D remains unclear. V gave up 8 bases and J gave up 7 bases, with 18 bases separating them. Germline V gene sequence: CDR1 GTSNPN, CDR2 SVGIG (reference sequence). The CDR3 totals 13 residues.

This chain connects TRBV25-1 to TRBJ1-4, with TRBD1 matching over 7 bases. With V trimmed by 4 bases and J by 5 bases, 10 bases remained unmatched. The CDR3 runs to 16 residues. The germline gives CDR1 MGHDK, CDR2 SYGVNS. The chain's CDR3 is CASSAAGQAVNEKLFF. In DNA form, the CDR3 reads TGTGCCAGCAGTGCGGCCGGACAGGCCGTCAATGAAAAACTGTTTTTT.

The rearrangement uses TRBV18 and TRBJ2-1; 13 nucleotides agree with TRBD2. Germline values: CDR1 KGHSH, CDR2 LQKENI. Germline trimming cut 3 bases from V and 7 bases from J; bases unmatched to any gene: 6. CDR3 length: 16 residues. As DNA, the CDR3 is TGTGCCAGCTCACCTCCACAACTAGCGGGGGGGAATGAGCAGTTCTTC. This gives the protein CASSPPQLAGGNEQFF.

The chain joins TRBV18 to TRBJ2-5; the match to TRBD1 covers 10 bases. Unmatched junction bases numbered 5, after V lost 6 bases and J lost 4 bases. Germline assignment: CDR1 KGHSH and CDR2 LQKENI. CDR3 length equals 14 residues. CDR3 nucleotide sequence: TGTGCCAGCTCCCTCGACAGGGGGCGAGAGACCCAGTACTTC. It yields the protein CASSLDRGRETQYF.

The gene calls are TRBV5-1 and TRBJ2-5; 12 bases match TRBD2. Germline V gives CDR1 SGHRS, CDR2 YFSETQ. V was pared by 1 base and J by 2 bases, with 3 bases of the junction left unmatched. This CDR3 is built from 16 residues. The CDR3 reads CASSLTGTSGQETQYF. CDR3 DNA sequence: TGCGCCAGCAGCTTGACCGGGACTAGCGGGCAAGAGACCCAGTACTTC. Full variable domain (outside the CDR3, taken from reference TRBV5-1 and TRBJ2-5): KAGVTQTPRYLIKTRGQQVTLSCSPISGHRSVSWYQQTPGQGLQFLFEYFSETQRNKGNFPGRFSGRQFSNSRSEMNVSTLELGDSALYLCASSLTGTSGQETQYFGPGTRLLVL.

V gene TRBV29-1 combines with J gene TRBJ2-4; possibly TRBD1 for D (6 bases). The V gene lost 5 bases and the J gene lost 5 bases, with 7 bases spanning the gap. CDR3 size: 11 residues. The germline CDR1 and CDR2 sequences are SQVTM and ANQGSEA. CDR3 amino acids: CSVYRENIQYF. In DNA, the CDR3 is TGCAGCGTTTACAGGGAAAACATTCAGTACTTC.

In this sample, this clone turned up many times. The V and J genes are TRBV4-3 and TRBJ2-1; D is uncertain. The CDR3 has 16 residues. V dropped 4 bases and J dropped 8 bases, with 21 bases sitting between them. Germline V gene data show CDR1 as LGHNA and CDR2 as YSLEER. The CDR3: CASSPGSGLQADEQFF. CDR3 in DNA: TGCGCCAGCAGCCCAGGTTCAGGCCTGCAGGCCGATGAGCAGTTCTTC.

This chain connects TRBV27 to TRBJ1-2; the D gene is possibly TRBD1 (5 bases). Trimming left V 3 bases short and J 5 bases short, with 16 bases between. CDR1 is MNHEY, CDR2 SMNVEV, per germline (reference sequence). This CDR3 contains 15 residues. The CDR3, as DNA: TGTGCCAGCAGTTTGCGGGGGACGGGGGGATATGGCTACACCTTC. This translates into CASSLRGTGGYGYTF.

The chain joins TRBV7-2 to TRBJ1-1; TRBD1 is a possible D gene (6 bases). The CDR3 contains 13 residues. Germline CDR1 SGHTA, CDR2 FQGNSA. Trimming left V 5 bases short and J 2 bases short, with 9 bases between. This CDR3 is CASSKDRNTEAFF. DNA of the CDR3: TGTGCCAGCAGCAAGGACAGAAACACTGAAGCTTTCTTT.

The CDR3 region is CASSLSRTMGGYTF. The CDR3 nucleotides are TGTGCCAGCTCACTATCAAGGACAATGGGCGGCTACACCTTC. This sequence joins TRBV18 and TRBJ1-2; D possibly corresponds to TRBD1 (5 bases). The CDR3 totals 14 residues. V lost 4 bases and J 8 bases, leaving 17 bases between the germline ends. CDR1 is KGHSH and CDR2 is LQKENI in the germline V gene.

The rearrangement uses TRBV29-1 and TRBJ2-7; weak D call: TRBD1 (5 bases). Germline CDR1 reads SQVTM; CDR2 reads ANQGSEA. This CDR3 comprises 16 residues. V lost 5 bases, J lost 2 bases, and 22 bases lay in between. The chain's CDR3 is CSVTLGETLKTYEQYF. In nucleotides, the CDR3 is TGCAGCGTTACGTTAGGGGAAACCCTCAAGACCTACGAGCAGTACTTC.

The chain has TRBV3-1 (or the pseudogene TRBV3-2) and TRBJ2-2, with 7 bases aligning to TRBD1. The CDR3 covers 16 residues. V lost 4 bases, J lost 1 base, and 6 bases stayed unmatched. Germline CDR1 is LGHDT and CDR2 is YNNKEL (reference sequence). CDR3 region: CASSPTTGVNTGELFF. In DNA, the CDR3 is TGTGCCAGCAGCCCCACCACAGGGGTGAACACCGGGGAGCTGTTTTTT.

This chain uses TRBV12-3 or TRBV12-4 with TRBJ2-7, with D perhaps matching TRBD1 (6 bases). The CDR3 has 12 amino acids. The germline V and J ends were trimmed by 10 bases and 5 bases, with 15 bases remaining between them. CDR3 sequence: CATGAGADEQYF. CDR3 in DNA: TGTGCCACTGGGGCAGGGGCCGACGAGCAGTACTTC.

The chain carries TRBV12-5 and TRBJ1-6, with 9 positions matching TRBD1. V was pared by 1 base and J by 9 bases, with 4 bases of the junction left unmatched. Germline values: CDR1 LGHNT, CDR2 FRNRAP. CDR3 length equals 15 residues. CDR3 DNA: TGTGCTAGTGGTTTGGACAGGGGGCCGAGTTCACCCCTCCACTTT. It yields the protein CASGLDRGPSSPLHF.